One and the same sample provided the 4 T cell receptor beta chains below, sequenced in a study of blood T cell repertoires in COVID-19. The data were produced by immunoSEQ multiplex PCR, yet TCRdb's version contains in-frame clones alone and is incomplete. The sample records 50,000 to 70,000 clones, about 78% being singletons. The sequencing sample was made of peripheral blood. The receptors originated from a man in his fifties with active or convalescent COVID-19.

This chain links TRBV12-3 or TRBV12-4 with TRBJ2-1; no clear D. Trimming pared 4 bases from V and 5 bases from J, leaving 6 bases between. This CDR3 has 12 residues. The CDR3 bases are TGTGCCAGCAGTTCAAATGACAATGAGCAGTTCTTC. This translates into CASSSNDNEQFF.

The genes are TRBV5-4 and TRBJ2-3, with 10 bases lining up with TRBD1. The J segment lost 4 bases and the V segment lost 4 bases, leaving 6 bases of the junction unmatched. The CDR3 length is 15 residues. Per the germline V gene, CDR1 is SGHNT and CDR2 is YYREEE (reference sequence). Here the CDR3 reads CASSPGTGDADTQYF. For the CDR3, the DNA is TGTGCCAGCAGCCCAGGGACAGGGGACGCAGATACGCAGTATTTT.

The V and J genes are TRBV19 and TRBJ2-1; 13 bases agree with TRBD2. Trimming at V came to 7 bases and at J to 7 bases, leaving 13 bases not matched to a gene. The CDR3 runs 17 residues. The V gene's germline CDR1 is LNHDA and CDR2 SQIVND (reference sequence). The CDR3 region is CASTPTSGGPSGNEQFF. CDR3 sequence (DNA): TGTGCCAGTACCCCGACTAGCGGGGGGCCTAGTGGAAATGAGCAGTTCTTC.

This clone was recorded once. The chain's CDR3 is CASKRFWLPSGANVLTF. The CDR3 bases are TGTGCCAGCAAGCGGTTTTGGCTCCCCTCTGGGGCCAACGTCCTGACTTTC. The chain combines TRBV2 with TRBJ2-6; D is possibly TRBD2 (5 bases). Per the germline V gene, CDR1 is SNHLY and CDR2 is FYNNEI. The CDR3 spans 17 residues. The germline V and J ends were trimmed by 7 bases and 0 bases, with 16 bases remaining between them. The whole variable domain, remainder taken from reference TRBV2 and TRBJ2-6, is EPEVTQTPSHQVTQMGQEVILRCVPISNHLYFYWYRQILGQKVEFLVSFYNNEISEKSEIFDDQFSVERPDGSNFTLKIRSTKLEDSAMYFCASKRFWLPSGANVLTFGAGSRLTVL.